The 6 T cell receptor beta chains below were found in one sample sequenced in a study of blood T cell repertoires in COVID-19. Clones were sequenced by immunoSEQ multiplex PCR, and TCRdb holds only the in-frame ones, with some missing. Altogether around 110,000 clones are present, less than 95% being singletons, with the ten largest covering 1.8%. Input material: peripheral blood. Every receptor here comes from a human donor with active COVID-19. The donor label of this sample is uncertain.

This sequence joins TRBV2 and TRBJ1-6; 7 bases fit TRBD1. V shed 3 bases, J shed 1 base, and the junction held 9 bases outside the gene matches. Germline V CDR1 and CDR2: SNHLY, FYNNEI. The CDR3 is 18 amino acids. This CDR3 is CASSEATGIISYNSPLHF. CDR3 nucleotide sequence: TGTGCCAGCAGTGAGGCGACAGGGATTATTTCCTATAATTCACCCCTCCACTTT.

CDR3 sequence (DNA): TGTGCCAGCAGCTTAGCTAATAAGAACACCGGGGAGCTGTTTTTT. Encoded protein: CASSLANKNTGELFF. V and J are TRBV7-2 and TRBJ2-2; D ambiguous. The V end lost 0 bases, the J end lost 1 base, and 6 bases lay between the germline ends. CDR3 length equals 15 residues. The germline V gene encodes CDR1 SGHTA and CDR2 FQGNSA.

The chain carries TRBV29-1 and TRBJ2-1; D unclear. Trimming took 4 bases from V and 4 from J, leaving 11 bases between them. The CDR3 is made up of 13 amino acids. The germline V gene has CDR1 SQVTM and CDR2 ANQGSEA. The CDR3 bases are TGCAGCGTTGCCCTTAGCCTATACAATGAGCAGTTCTTC. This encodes CSVALSLYNEQFF.

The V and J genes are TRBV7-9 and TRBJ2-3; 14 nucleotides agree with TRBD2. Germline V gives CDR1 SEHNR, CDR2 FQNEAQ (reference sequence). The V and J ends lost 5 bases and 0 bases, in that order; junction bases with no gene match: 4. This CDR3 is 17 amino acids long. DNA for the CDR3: TGTGCCAGCAGCCCAGGGACTAGCGGGGGTAGCACAGATACGCAGTATTTT. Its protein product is CASSPGTSGGSTDTQYF.

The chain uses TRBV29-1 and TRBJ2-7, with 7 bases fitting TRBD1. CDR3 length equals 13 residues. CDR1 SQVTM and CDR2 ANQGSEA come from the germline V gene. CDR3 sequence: CTVGSRQGGVQYF. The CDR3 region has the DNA TGCACCGTGGGGAGCCGACAGGGTGGGGTGCAGTACTTC.

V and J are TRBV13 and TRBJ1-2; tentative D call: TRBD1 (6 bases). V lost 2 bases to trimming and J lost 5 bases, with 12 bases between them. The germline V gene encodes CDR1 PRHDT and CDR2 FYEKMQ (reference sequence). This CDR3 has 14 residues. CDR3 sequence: CASSLQGSWYGYTF. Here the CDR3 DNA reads TGTGCCAGCAGCTTACAGGGGAGTTGGTATGGCTACACCTTC.